The 7 T cell receptor beta chains below come from one sample, sequenced in a study of human thymus T cells (TCRdb year 2020). The thymus tissue came from surgical resects taken out during corrective cardiac surgery. Receptors were amplified or captured by the immunoSEQ multiplex PCR assay. TCRdb mirrors the immuneACCESS table, restricted to in-frame sequences. Some clones are absent from its copies; in checked studies, under half trace to an unresolved V gene, and the reason for the others is unknown. The sample table lists 70,000 to 75,000 clones, around 95% of them with a count of one. The top ten clonotypes cover about 0.03% of the sample. The sample taken for sequencing was thymus tissue. The receptor set was obtained from a girl less than two years old with a congenital heart defect but otherwise immunologically healthy.

The gene calls are TRBV19 and TRBJ1-5; tentative D call: TRBD1 (6 bases). V was cut by 4 bases and J by 4 bases, with 17 bases left in between. CDR3 length: 16 amino acids. Germline CDR1 and CDR2: LNHDA and SQIVND (reference sequence). CDR3 DNA: TGTGCCAGTAGTACCTACAGGGTTGGGATTAATCAGCCCCAGCATTTT. Amino acids: CASSTYRVGINQPQHF.

The sample holds a few counts of this clone. The V and J genes are TRBV7-7 and TRBJ2-7; 10 bases agree with TRBD2. V shed 6 bases and J 6 bases; nucleotides not matched to a gene: 5. This CDR3 spans 13 amino acids. The V gene's germline CDR1 is SSHAT and CDR2 FNYEAQ (reference sequence). The CDR3 nucleotides are TGTGCCAGCAGTCTAGCGGGAGCGGGCGAGCAGTACTTC. The encoded protein is CASSLAGAGEQYF.

V and J are TRBV7-2 and TRBJ2-5, with D hard to call. Trimming cost V 5 bases and J 3 bases, with 13 bases left between them. This CDR3 is built from 14 residues. Germline loops: CDR1 SGHTA, CDR2 FQGNSA. The CDR3 spells CASSPRSDEETQYF. DNA for the CDR3: TGTGCCAGCAGCCCTAGATCAGACGAAGAGACCCAGTACTTC.

The chain employs TRBV5-4 and TRBJ2-2; no definite D call. Per the germline V gene, CDR1 is SGHNT and CDR2 is YYREEE (reference sequence). The CDR3 contains 11 residues. V was pared by 5 bases and J by 5 bases, with 4 bases between. This CDR3 is CASSRTGELFF. The CDR3 DNA reads TGTGCCAGCAGTCGGACCGGGGAGCTGTTTTTT.

The rearrangement links TRBV6-6 to TRBJ1-1; 9 nucleotides agree with TRBD1. V lost 0 bases and J lost 7; bases outside the gene matches: 0. There are 13 residues in the CDR3. The V gene's germline CDR1 is MNHNY and CDR2 SVGAGI (reference sequence). The CDR3 DNA sequence: TGTGCCAGCAGTTACTCGACAGGGGGTGAAGCTTTCTTT. This codes for CASSYSTGGEAFF.

The chain is built from TRBV5-1 and TRBJ1-2; D is unclear. The CDR3 runs 21 residues. Germline V CDR1 and CDR2: SGHRS, YFSETQ. V gave up 4 bases and J gave up 0 bases, with 31 bases separating them. The CDR3 sequence is CASSPPTPDVHKGHANYGYTF. The CDR3, as DNA: TGCGCCAGCAGCCCCCCTACTCCCGACGTGCACAAGGGTCACGCTAACTATGGCTACACCTTC.

This clone was found once. The chain recombines TRBV7-2 with TRBJ2-1, with D perhaps TRBD1 (6 bases). V dropped 0 bases and J dropped 8 bases, with 14 bases sitting between them. This CDR3 has 15 amino acids. The germline CDR1 and CDR2 sequences are SGHTA and FQGNSA. CDR3 sequence (DNA): TGTGCCAGCAGCTTAGCGAGGCGTGGGGGCCATGAGCAGTTCTTC. Amino acids: CASSLARRGGHEQFF.